Listed below are T cell receptor beta chains from one sample, sequenced in a study of T cells in Graves' hyperthyroidism and ophthalmopathy. A single record per CDR3 protein comes from TCRdb applying MiXCR to the multiplex PCR reads. The sample has around 290,000 distinct CDR3 sequences, approximately 12% seen once. The sample taken for sequencing was blood. The receptor set was obtained from a woman under 40 with Graves' hyperthyroidism that later progressed to Graves' ophthalmopathy. The CDR3 runs from the conserved cysteine through the conserved F or W. D genes are given only for firm matches. Where a row states a size, it is once, few, many or the class of an expanded clone; other rows omit it.

TGTGCCAGCAGTGAAGGGGGACTAGGTCAACAAGAGACCCAGTACTTC CASSEGGLGQQETQYF TRBJ2-5 TRBD2 TRBV6-1 many
TGTGCCAGCAGCCAAGACGGGGGGCTCGACAATGAGCAGTTCTTC CASSQDGGLDNEQFF TRBJ2-1 NA TRBV3-1 many
TGTGCCAGCAGCCGAATTTTGACTAGCGGGCAAGAGACCCAGTACTTC CASSRILTSGQETQYF TRBJ2-5 TRBD2 TRBV6-1 many
TGTGCCAGCATATCTGGGGCCAACGTCCTGACTTTC CASISGANVLTF TRBJ2-6 NA TRBV7-9 many
TGTGCCAGCAGCCGGGACGCCAATGGCTACAGCTTC CASSRDANGYSF TRBJ1-2 NA TRBV6-1 NA
TGTGCCAGCAATTCGGGAGGGCGTTACGAGCAGTACTTC CASNSGGRYEQYF TRBJ2-7 TRBD2 TRBV28 many
TGTGCCAGCAGCTTACAGGGGGCGAACTATGGCTACACCTTC CASSLQGANYGYTF TRBJ1-2 TRBD1 TRBV7-2 many
TGTGCCAGCAGTTCTAGATCGGACCGGAGCTCCTACAATGAGCAGTTCTTC CASSSRSDRSSYNEQFF TRBJ2-1 NA TRBV28 many
TGTGCCACCAGCGACGGGATTGCCTACGAGCAGTACTTC CATSDGIAYEQYF TRBJ2-7 NA TRBV24-1 many
TGTGCCAGCAGTTACGGGACAGATAACTATGGCTACACCTTC CASSYGTDNYGYTF TRBJ1-2 TRBD1 TRBV6-5 few
TGTGCCAGCAGCCCAGGAAGCTCCTACGAGCAGTACTTC CASSPGSSYEQYF TRBJ2-7 NA TRBV13 many
TGCAGTGCTAGAGGGTTGGGGACTAGCGGGAGTTGGTCCTACGAGCAGTACTTC CSARGLGTSGSWSYEQYF TRBJ2-7 TRBD2 TRBV20-1 many
TGTGCCTGGAGTGGAGGACTGTGGACAGATACGCAGTATTTT CAWSGGLWTDTQYF TRBJ2-3 NA TRBV30 many
TGTGCCAGCACAGGGGACTACTATGGCTACACCTTC CASTGDYYGYTF TRBJ1-2 NA TRBV3-1 many
TGTGCCAGCAGCCAAGGATCGGCCTTGAACAATGAGCAGTTCTTC CASSQGSALNNEQFF TRBJ2-1 NA TRBV14 many
TGTGCCAGCAGGGGACAGGGAGACACCGGGGAGCTGTTTTTT CASRGQGDTGELFF TRBJ2-2 TRBD1 TRBV6-1 many
TGTGCCAGCAGTTCGTTTGATACGCAGTATTTT CASSSFDTQYF TRBJ2-3 NA TRBV12-3/TRBV12-4 many
TGCAGTGCTAGAACCGGCGCTGAAGCTTTCTTT CSARTGAEAFF TRBJ1-1 NA TRBV20-1 NA
TGTGCCAGCAGCTTAGAAGGGCGCACTGAAGCTTTCTTT CASSLEGRTEAFF TRBJ1-1 NA TRBV5-6 NA
TGTGCCAGCAGCCAAGTGTTAGCGGGAGGTTCTAGCACAGATACGCAGTATTTT CASSQVLAGGSSTDTQYF TRBJ2-3 TRBD2 TRBV4-2 few
TGCAGTGCTTCCCGGGCCCGGCCTGAGCAGTTCTTC CSASRARPEQFF TRBJ2-1 NA TRBV20-1 many
TGTGCCACCAGCAGAGATAAGGGCGGCTCCTACAATGAGCAGTTCTTC CATSRDKGGSYNEQFF TRBJ2-1 NA TRBV15 NA
TGTGCCAGTAGTATGGTGGGAGTCGTCAATGAGCAGTTCTTC CASSMVGVVNEQFF TRBJ2-1 NA TRBV19 NA
TGTGCCAGCAGCTTGGAAGCGGGAGGCGGACCCGGGGAGCTGTTTTTT CASSLEAGGGPGELFF TRBJ2-2 TRBD2 TRBV5-5 many
TGTGCCAGCAGCTTACCGCTAGCGGTCCGCACAGATACGCAGTATTTT CASSLPLAVRTDTQYF TRBJ2-3 TRBD2 TRBV13 many
TGTGCCAGCAGCTTTGGGACAGGGGGCGCAGATACGCAGTATTTT CASSFGTGGADTQYF TRBJ2-3 TRBD1 TRBV7-6 many
TGTGCCAGCACTCCGGACAGGAACACCGGGGAGCTGTTTTTT CASTPDRNTGELFF TRBJ2-2 NA TRBV6-1 many
TGTGCCAGCAGCAAAGTTCTGCCAGAGCTCCCGACCTTC CASSKVLPELPTF TRBJ1-2 NA TRBV7-2 few
TGTGCCAGCAGTACCGGGACGGCAGTTAATGAAGCTTTCTTT CASSTGTAVNEAFF TRBJ1-1 NA TRBV12-3/TRBV12-4 many
TGTGCCACCAGTGACCGAAGGACAGGGAAATTAGAAGAAGAGACCCAGTACTTC CATSDRRTGKLEEETQYF TRBJ2-5 TRBD1 TRBV24-1 NA
TGTGCCATCAGCGACGGACTAGCGGGAGTGGGTACGCAGTATTTT CAISDGLAGVGTQYF TRBJ2-3 TRBD2 TRBV10-3 many
TGTGCCTGGAGTTTGAGCCCCTCTAACATTCAGTACTTC CAWSLSPSNIQYF TRBJ2-4 NA TRBV30 few
TGTGCCAGCAGCCAAGAGGAGGGAAACAGCTACAATGAGCAGTTCTTC CASSQEEGNSYNEQFF TRBJ2-1 NA TRBV3-1 many
TGTGCCACCAGCAGAGACAGGGCGAACACTGAAGCTTTCTTT CATSRDRANTEAFF TRBJ1-1 NA TRBV15 many
TGTGCCAGCAGCGTAGCTGGGGGACTAGCGGGAGTATCCGAGCAGTACTTC CASSVAGGLAGVSEQYF TRBJ2-7 TRBD2 TRBV9 many
TGCGCCAGCAGCCAAGATCACGGCGTCTCCTACGAGCAGTACTTC CASSQDHGVSYEQYF TRBJ2-7 NA TRBV4-3 few
TGTGCCAGCTCCCCCGAGAGCCTAGCGGAGACCCAGTACTTC CASSPESLAETQYF TRBJ2-5 NA TRBV6-1 once
TGTGCCAGCAGTTTACCCGCTGGGAGTGTCTCCTACGAGCAGTACTTC CASSLPAGSVSYEQYF TRBJ2-7 NA TRBV28 many
TGTGCCAGCAGCGTATCGGCTAGCGGGATGGATGAGCAGTTCTTC CASSVSASGMDEQFF TRBJ2-1 TRBD2 TRBV9 many
TGTGCCAGCAGTCCCTGGACAGCTTCACCCCTCCACTTT CASSPWTASPLHF TRBJ1-6 NA TRBV27 many
TGTGCCATCAGTGGCAGGGAGAATCAGCCCCAGCATTTT CAISGRENQPQHF TRBJ1-5 NA TRBV10-3 many